These 16 T cell receptor beta chains were all obtained from the same sample, sequenced in a study of T-cell memory formation after mild COVID-19 (dated by TCRdb to the early 2020s). The protocol used for the library was 5' RACE. Sequencing took place on an Illumina NovaSeq 6000. In TCRdb, the public reads were trimmed at Q25 with fastp and aligned with MiXCR, with productive beta chains retained. Each entry merges the rows of one CDR3 protein and shows their most common DNA and genes. The sample contains about 180,000 distinct CDR3 sequences, 16% of them found a single time. Of the sample, roughly 1.9% is held by the ten largest clones. Sample: PBMCs or a T cell subset sorted from them (not recorded which). The receptors shown here come from an adult woman who had mild COVID-19 (a few samples of this study predate the infection). The sample titles of this study are shuffled in the database, so cell type and time point are left out; the donor was told from shared clones.

This clonotype was seen repeatedly, ten times or more. The chain has TRBV18 and TRBJ2-7, with TRBD2 identical over 14 bases. CDR1 is KGHSH and CDR2 is LQKENI in the germline V gene. The CDR3 loop spans 19 amino acids. The trim removed 4 bases at V and 5 bases at J, leaving 16 bases unmatched. CDR3 protein: CASSLNSGTSGRNANEQYF. In DNA, the CDR3 is TGTGCCAGCTCACTGAACTCCGGGACTAGCGGGAGAAACGCTAACGAGCAGTACTTC.

This clonotype has a handful of counts. The gene calls are TRBV7-2 and TRBJ2-5; 9 nucleotides line up with TRBD1. Trimming removed 5 bases from V and 6 bases from J; junction bases left unmatched: 10. In germline, CDR1 is SGHTA, CDR2 FQGNSA. The CDR3 covers 15 residues. The CDR3: CASSPITGTGQTQYF. CDR3 nucleotides: TGTGCCAGCAGCCCGATTACCGGGACAGGGCAGACCCAGTACTTC.

This clonotype was recorded a few times. The chain couples TRBV3-1 to TRBJ2-7, with 10 positions matching TRBD1. J was trimmed by 4 bases and V by 4 bases; bases with no gene match: 4. CDR1 is LGHDT, CDR2 YNNKEL, per germline (reference sequence). CDR3 length: 14 residues. CDR3 DNA: TGTGCCAGCAGCCTAGACAGGGGGCGGTACGAGCAGTACTTC. Translation: CASSLDRGRYEQYF.

This clonotype came up a few times. V is TRBV29-1 and J is TRBJ2-5, with a possible D match to TRBD1 (5 bases). CDR3 size: 15 residues. The V gene lost 1 base and the J gene lost 0 bases, with 12 bases spanning the gap. Germline assignment: CDR1 SQVTM and CDR2 ANQGSEA. The CDR3 region is CSVEAGWGYQETQYF. The CDR3 nucleotides read TGCAGCGTTGAAGCCGGTTGGGGCTACCAAGAGACCCAGTACTTC. The full variable domain, with the rest looked up from reference TRBV29-1 and TRBJ2-5, is SAVISQKPSRDICQRGTSLTIQCQVDSQVTMMFWYRQQPGQSLTLIATANQGSEATYESGFVIDKFPISRPNLTFSTLTVSNMSPEDSSIYLCSVEAGWGYQETQYFGPGTRLLVL.

The CDR3 coding sequence is TGTGCCAGCAGTTTTAAGGTGGGCGGCGAGACCCAGTACTTC. This translates into CASSFKVGGETQYF. This chain joins TRBV12-3 or TRBV12-4 and TRBJ2-5; D uncertain. Trimming left V 3 bases short and J 5 bases short, with 13 bases between. The CDR3 extends over 14 amino acids.

The V call is TRBV20-1, the J call TRBJ2-3, with 14 nucleotides matching TRBD2. The CDR3 totals 14 residues. The trim removed 6 bases at V and 5 bases at J, leaving 4 bases unmatched. Germline CDR1 is DFQATT and CDR2 is SNEGSKA (reference sequence). This CDR3 is CSARTSGRQDTQYF. For the CDR3, the DNA is TGCAGTGCAAGGACTAGCGGGAGGCAAGATACGCAGTATTTT.

In its sample, this clonotype was seen a few times. The rearrangement links TRBV20-1 to TRBJ2-7; no definite D call. The germline V gene has CDR1 DFQATT and CDR2 SNEGSKA (reference sequence). V lost 1 base, J lost 2 bases, and 15 bases lay in between. The CDR3 is made up of 15 amino acids. DNA of the CDR3: TGCAGTGCTAGAGTACGGGCGGATGGGACCTACGAGCAGTACTTC. Protein product: CSARVRADGTYEQYF.

This chain links TRBV20-1 with TRBJ2-2; D unresolved. This CDR3 has 13 amino acids. Germline lookup yields CDR1 DFQATT and CDR2 SNEGSKA (reference sequence). V gave up 1 base and J gave up 6 bases, with 9 bases separating them. The CDR3 nucleotides are TGCAGTGCTAGAGGGGGTTTGGCCGGGGAGCTGTTTTTT. Protein sequence: CSARGGLAGELFF.

This chain's CDR3 is CASRTGTGQTEAFF. CDR3 DNA: TGTGCCAGCAGAACCGGGACAGGGCAGACTGAAGCTTTCTTT. The rearrangement uses TRBV11-1 and TRBJ1-1; 9 nucleotides align to TRBD1. Germline V CDR1 and CDR2: SGHAT, FQDESV (reference sequence). The junction had 7 bases not matched to a gene; V was cut back by 6 bases and J by 5 bases. This CDR3 has 14 residues.

In its sample, this clonotype was seen a few times. The V and J genes are TRBV20-1 and TRBJ1-2; TRBD1 might be the D (5 bases). The length of the CDR3 is 13 residues. Germline V gene data show CDR1 as DFQATT and CDR2 as SNEGSKA (reference sequence). Deletions cut 5 bases from V and 4 bases from J, with 14 bases between. The CDR3 bases are TGCAGTGCTGGGAGGGAGGGGCGCTATGGCTACACCTTC. Its translation is CSAGREGRYGYTF.

The chain joins TRBV12-3 or TRBV12-4 to TRBJ1-1, with no clear D. This CDR3 is built from 12 residues. V was cut by 2 bases and J by 5 bases, with 6 bases left in between. The CDR3 protein is CASSLTFTEAFF. The CDR3 nucleotides read TGTGCCAGCAGTTTAACTTTTACTGAAGCTTTCTTT.

The chain recombines TRBV6-5 with TRBJ2-7; 9 bases fit TRBD2. This CDR3 has 16 amino acids. The junction had 9 bases not matched to a gene; V was cut back by 6 bases and J by 0 bases. Germline CDR1 MNHEY, CDR2 SVGAGI. CDR3 loop: CASSRSFSGSSYEQYF. CDR3 DNA sequence: TGTGCCAGCAGCCGCTCCTTTAGCGGGAGCTCCTACGAGCAGTACTTC.

This clonotype was detected only a few times. The genes are TRBV2 and TRBJ2-3; 13 bases fit TRBD2. Germline CDR1 and CDR2: SNHLY and FYNNEI. The junction had 2 bases not matched to a gene; V was cut back by 5 bases and J by 0 bases. The CDR3 length is 16 residues. CDR3 DNA sequence: TGTGCCAGCAGTAAGGGACTAGCGGGGAGCACAGATACGCAGTATTTT. Amino acids: CASSKGLAGSTDTQYF.

This clonotype was picked up many times. The rearrangement joins TRBV5-1 to TRBJ2-5; 9 bases agree with TRBD2. Germline CDR1 SGHRS, CDR2 YFSETQ. The V segment lost 4 bases and the J segment 5 bases; nucleotides outside the gene matches: 21. The CDR3 has 19 residues. CDR3 residues: CASSRSLAGVVSRMETQYF. CDR3 DNA: TGCGCCAGCAGCAGGTCCTTAGCGGGAGTGGTTTCCCGGATGGAGACCCAGTACTTC. The whole variable domain, remainder taken from reference TRBV5-1 and TRBJ2-5, is KAGVTQTPRYLIKTRGQQVTLSCSPISGHRSVSWYQQTPGQGLQFLFEYFSETQRNKGNFPGRFSGRQFSNSRSEMNVSTLELGDSALYLCASSRSLAGVVSRMETQYFGPGTRLLVL.

V and J are TRBV20-1 and TRBJ1-4; TRBD1 is a possible D gene (5 bases). This CDR3 is built from 15 residues. Trimming took 1 base from V and 5 from J, leaving 14 bases between them. Per the germline V gene, CDR1 is DFQATT and CDR2 is SNEGSKA (reference sequence). Here the CDR3 DNA reads TGCAGTGCTAGAGGAACGACAGTAGGGAATGAAAAACTGTTTTTT. Translation gives CSARGTTVGNEKLFF.

This clonotype was recorded a few times. DNA of the CDR3: TGTGCCTGGAGTGCGGGGGCACCCTACAATGAGCAGTTCTTC. Encoded protein: CAWSAGAPYNEQFF. The V call is TRBV30, the J call TRBJ2-1, with D perhaps assigned TRBD1 or TRBD2 (6 bases each). This CDR3 contains 14 residues. V was clipped by 1 base and J by 2 bases, with 9 bases between them. Germline V gene lookup returns CDR1 GTSNPN and CDR2 SVGIG (reference sequence).